Shown below are 27 T cell receptor beta chains from a single sample sequenced in a study of T cells in Graves' hyperthyroidism and ophthalmopathy. Template material for amplifying TCR beta CDR3 regions consisted of RNA transcripts. The primer set for the first-round RT-PCR of the TCR CDR3 was HTBI. TCRdb re-analysed the multiplex PCR reads in MiXCR, keeping a single row per CDR3 protein. In the table there are hundreds of thousands of distinct CDR3 sequences, roughly 14% of which are singletons. Sequencing input: blood. The receptor source for this set is a woman aged 50 to 65 with Graves' ophthalmopathy.

Many counts were recorded for this clonotype. V gene TRBV28 combines with J gene TRBJ2-7, with D hard to call. V gave up 7 bases and J gave up 4 bases, with 8 bases separating them. CDR1 MDHEN and CDR2 SYDVKM come from the germline V gene. The CDR3 runs to 11 residues. The CDR3 DNA sequence: TGTGCCAGCACCTCGACTTACGAGCAGTACTTC. Protein: CASTSTYEQYF.

This clonotype was detected once. The gene calls are TRBV11-2 and TRBJ2-7; D is possibly TRBD2 (5 bases). The V and J ends lost 4 bases and 6 bases respectively, with 13 bases between them. CDR1 is SGHAT, CDR2 FQNNGV, per germline. The CDR3 spans 13 residues. CDR3 nucleotide sequence: TGTGCCAGCAGCTACACCCGCGGGCGCGAGCAGTACTTC. Protein: CASSYTRGREQYF.

This clonotype was observed a few times. V is TRBV24-1 and J is TRBJ2-3; unclear D gene. Per the germline V gene, CDR1 is KGHDR and CDR2 is SFDVKD. Deletions cut 5 bases from V and 5 bases from J, with 7 bases between. This CDR3 region has 12 residues. As DNA, the CDR3 is TGTGCCACCAGTGGCCCAGGAGATACGCAGTATTTT. It codes for CATSGPGDTQYF.

This clonotype was seen repeatedly, ten times or more. Germline is not matched at one junction end, which may reflect a read error. The chain links TRBV15 to TRBJ2-5; D unresolved. The CDR3 has 15 residues. CDR1 is LNHNV and CDR2 is YYDKDF in the germline V gene (reference sequence). CDR3 DNA: TGTGCCACCAGCAGGGGAATACAGAGCCAAGGGACCCAGTACTTC. It translates to CATSRGIQSQGTQYF.

J is TRBJ1-1 and V is TRBV27; a possible D gene is TRBD1 (6 bases). Germline-derived CDR1 and CDR2 are MNHEY and SMNVEV (reference sequence). This CDR3 has 13 amino acids. V was cut by 5 bases and J by 8 bases, with 15 bases left in between. In DNA, the CDR3 is TGTGCCAGCAGTCGAGGGGGGCGCATAGAAGCTTTCTTT. Amino acids: CASSRGGRIEAFF.

V gene TRBV19 combines with J gene TRBJ1-2; no clear D gene. Between the trimmed V and J ends, which lost 1 base and 4 bases, there was a span of 13 bases. The CDR3 contains 15 residues. Germline V gives CDR1 LNHDA, CDR2 SQIVND (reference sequence). The CDR3 region is CASSIAAGLRYGYTF. The CDR3 DNA reads as TGTGCCAGTAGTATAGCCGCCGGGTTGCGCTATGGCTACACCTTC.

This clonotype was detected ten times or more. This chain links TRBV6-2 or TRBV6-3 with TRBJ2-7, with D maybe TRBD1 (6 bases). The CDR3 extends over 14 amino acids. The germline V gene encodes CDR1 MNHEY and CDR2 SVGEGT. Trimming left V 7 bases short and J 0 bases short, with 13 bases between. For the CDR3, the DNA is TGTGCCAGCACCCGGGACACTTACTCCTACGAGCAGTACTTC. Translation: CASTRDTYSYEQYF.

This clonotype was observed a few times. CDR3 sequence: CASSLSAPGSYEQYF. The CDR3 DNA reads TGTGCCAGCAGTTTATCGGCCCCAGGCTCCTACGAGCAGTACTTC. The chain carries TRBV27 and TRBJ2-7; D ambiguous. The germline V gene has CDR1 MNHEY and CDR2 SMNVEV (reference sequence). V was pared by 0 bases and J by 0 bases, with 9 bases between. The CDR3 is 15 residues long.

At least ten counts were recorded for this clonotype. J is TRBJ1-4 and V is TRBV7-8; D gene uncertain. The CDR3 sequence is 17 residues long. The V end lost 5 bases, the J end lost 0 bases, and 16 bases lay between the germline ends. Germline V gene lookup returns CDR1 SGHVS and CDR2 FQNEAQ. In DNA form, the CDR3 reads TGTGCCAGCAGCCCTGGACTCCAACCCTCAACTAATGAAAAACTGTTTTTT. This gives the protein CASSPGLQPSTNEKLFF.

The J gene is TRBJ2-1, the V gene TRBV15; 13 bases match TRBD2. Trimming took 0 bases from V and 6 from J; bases not matched to a gene: 5. There are 17 residues in the CDR3. Germline V CDR1 and CDR2: LNHNV, YYDKDF (reference sequence). The CDR3 protein is CATSRDPTSGRANEQFF. The CDR3, as DNA: TGTGCCACCAGCAGAGATCCCACTAGCGGGAGGGCCAATGAGCAGTTCTTC.

This clonotype has a count of ten or more. This chain uses TRBV5-1 with TRBJ2-7, with 8 bases matching TRBD2. The CDR3 sequence is 15 residues long. Germline loops: CDR1 SGHRS, CDR2 YFSETQ. The V segment lost 2 bases and the J segment 2 bases; nucleotides outside the gene matches: 6. The CDR3 is CASSFNSGTAYEQYF. The CDR3 nucleotides read TGCGCCAGCAGCTTCAATAGCGGGACGGCCTACGAGCAGTACTTC.

This clonotype came up a few times. The rearrangement joins TRBV19 to TRBJ2-7; TRBD2 agrees at 10 bases. Germline trimming cut 2 bases from V and 2 bases from J; bases unmatched to any gene: 9. CDR1 is LNHDA, CDR2 SQIVND, per germline (reference sequence). The CDR3 has 17 amino acids. CDR3 region: CASSIRTSGPKAYEQYF. The DNA for the CDR3 is TGTGCCAGTAGTATACGGACTAGCGGTCCTAAGGCCTACGAGCAGTACTTC.

This sequence joins TRBV10-2 and TRBJ2-7; D gene unclear. Germline V gene sequence: CDR1 WSHSY, CDR2 SAAADI. Trimming removed 0 bases at V and 7 bases at J, with 10 bases between. The CDR3 covers 13 residues. In nucleotides, the CDR3 is TGCGCCAGCAGTGAGTCACCCCAAGGGGAGCAGTACTTC. It encodes CASSESPQGEQYF.

About this clonotype: Germline is not matched at one junction end, which may reflect a read error. The chain has TRBV14 and TRBJ1-2; tentatively, D is TRBD1 (6 bases). The CDR3 is 13 residues long. CDR1 is SGHDN, CDR2 FVKESK, per germline. The CDR3 spells CTSSPRGNYGYTF. The CDR3 DNA reads TGTACCAGCAGCCCCAGGGGTAACTATGGCTACACCTTC.

This clonotype was counted ten times or more. The chain joins TRBV20-1 to TRBJ2-7, with TRBD1 matching 7 bases. Germline V gene sequence: CDR1 DFQATT, CDR2 SNEGSKA (reference sequence). V gave up 6 bases and J gave up 5 bases; unmatched junction bases: 16. This CDR3 has 15 residues. The CDR3 DNA reads as TGCAGTGCAAAGAGGGCAGACAGGGTGAACAACGAGCAGTACTTC. It codes for CSAKRADRVNNEQYF.

The rearrangement joins TRBV4-1 to TRBJ1-1; D gene uncertain. Trimming stripped 0 bases from V and 8 bases from J, with 10 bases between. The CDR3 is 13 amino acids. Germline V CDR1 and CDR2: MGHRA, YSYEKL. CDR3 coding DNA: TGCGCCAGCAGCCAAGATCCGCTCCTCGAAGCTTTCTTT. This codes for CASSQDPLLEAFF.

This chain links TRBV19 with TRBJ2-5; the D is unclear. V was cut by 9 bases and J by 0 bases, with 14 bases left in between. Germline values: CDR1 LNHDA, CDR2 SQIVND (reference sequence). This CDR3 contains 14 residues. CDR3 coding DNA: TGTGCCAGCCACCCCACAGAAGACCAAGAGACCCAGTACTTC. Amino acids: CASHPTEDQETQYF.

This clonotype was seen repeatedly, ten times or more. V is TRBV6-2 or TRBV6-3 and J is TRBJ2-1; D possibly corresponds to TRBD2 (5 bases). The V end lost 5 bases, the J end lost 3 bases, and 11 bases lay between the germline ends. CDR1 is MNHEY and CDR2 is SVGEGT in the germline V gene. CDR3 length: 14 amino acids. CDR3 sequence (DNA): TGTGCCAGCAGTCCCTTAGCGTTCTACAATGAGCAGTTCTTC. Protein product: CASSPLAFYNEQFF.

The V call is TRBV3-1, the J call TRBJ2-7; 10 positions agree with TRBD2. Germline trimming cut 1 base from V and 4 bases from J; bases unmatched to any gene: 1. This CDR3 is built from 14 residues. Germline assignment: CDR1 LGHDT and CDR2 YNNKEL (reference sequence). The CDR3 region is CASSQAAGGYEQYF. The CDR3 bases are TGTGCCAGCAGCCAAGCAGCGGGAGGGTACGAGCAGTACTTC.

This clonotype was seen at least ten times. The chain couples TRBV6-1 to TRBJ2-1, with D unclear. V was cut by 6 bases and J by 6 bases, with 9 bases left in between. Germline-derived CDR1 and CDR2 are MNHNS and SASEGT. This CDR3 spans 12 amino acids. For the CDR3, the DNA is TGTGCCAGCAGGGACCGCGGCAATGAGCAGTTCTTC. Its protein product is CASRDRGNEQFF.

This clonotype was seen repeatedly, ten times or more. V is TRBV28 and J is TRBJ2-3, with D possibly TRBD2 on 5 matching bases. Germline lookup yields CDR1 MDHEN and CDR2 SYDVKM. V shed 8 bases and J shed 4 bases, with 16 bases lying between them. The CDR3 covers 14 residues. The CDR3 here is CASYEGRGADTQYF. CDR3 DNA sequence: TGTGCCAGCTATGAGGGCCGTGGTGCAGATACGCAGTATTTT.

This clonotype was seen at least ten times. V gene TRBV7-9 combines with J gene TRBJ1-5, with D uncertain. The V gene's germline CDR1 is SEHNR and CDR2 FQNEAQ (reference sequence). CDR3 length: 14 residues. Between the trimmed V and J ends, which lost 6 bases and 2 bases, there was a span of 11 bases. CDR3 nucleotide sequence: TGTGCCAGCAGTCAAACGGACGGCAATCAGCCCCAGCATTTT. Translation gives CASSQTDGNQPQHF.

The sample holds many counts of this clonotype. The J gene is TRBJ1-2, the V gene TRBV18, with 8 bases that match TRBD1. The germline V gene encodes CDR1 KGHSH and CDR2 LQKENI. J gave up 4 bases and V 2 bases, and 3 bases lay outside the gene matches. The CDR3 consists of 14 residues. The CDR3 loop reads CASSPTGGIYGYTF. CDR3 DNA: TGTGCCAGCTCACCAACAGGGGGTATCTATGGCTACACCTTC.

This clonotype was observed a handful of times. This rearrangement joins TRBV12-3 or TRBV12-4 to TRBJ2-7, with D possibly being TRBD2 (6 bases). Trimming removed 3 bases at V and 3 bases at J, with 12 bases between. The CDR3 consists of 14 residues. CDR3 nucleotides: TGTGCCAGCAGTTTTATAGGGACTCTCTACGAGCAGTACTTC. It encodes CASSFIGTLYEQYF.

This clonotype was recorded at least ten times. The DNA for the CDR3 is TGCAGTGCTAGAGAAAGGCTCCACAATGAGCAGTTCTTC. It is translated as CSARERLHNEQFF. The chain recombines TRBV20-1 with TRBJ2-1, with D unclear. Germline V gene data show CDR1 as DFQATT and CDR2 as SNEGSKA (reference sequence). V was trimmed by 0 bases and J by 5 bases, leaving 8 bases between them. This CDR3 is 13 amino acids long.

CDR3 region: CASNKVGTDTQYF. CDR3 nucleotide sequence: TGTGCCAGTAATAAGGTCGGAACAGATACGCAGTATTTT. This chain links TRBV19 with TRBJ2-3; D gene unclear. Trimming pared 7 bases from V and 3 bases from J, leaving 11 bases between. The germline V gene encodes CDR1 LNHDA and CDR2 SQIVND (reference sequence). CDR3 size: 13 residues.

This clonotype was recorded many times. CDR3 loop: CASSVEGSTYEQYF. CDR3 DNA sequence: TGTGCCAGCAGCGTAGAAGGTTCTACCTACGAGCAGTACTTC. The chain has TRBV9 and TRBJ2-7, with D unclear. Trimming took 0 bases from V and 2 from J, leaving 9 bases between them. From germline, CDR1 is SGDLS and CDR2 YYNGEE. CDR3 length: 14 residues.